A selection of T cell receptor beta chains follows, all from one sample in a study of OX40 agonist ivuxolimab in advanced cancers. Profiled with immunoSEQ multiplex PCR; TCRdb holds only in-frame clones, not every one. This sample yields approximately 61,000 clones, of which about four fifths are seen a single time; less than 2% belongs to the top ten. The source material was CD4+ or CD8+ T cells sorted from blood, sampled in a trial of the OX40 agonist ivuxolimab. Source of these receptors: an adult with an advanced solid tumor such as melanoma, head and neck, liver or kidney cancer. Each CDR3 is given with its conserved first and last residue. Each record gives: clone size, V gene, D gene, J gene, CDR3 protein, CDR3 DNA. A D gene is named only where the DNA matches it firmly. Clone size is shown for a subset of rows, as once, few, many or a class of expanded clone.

abundance: few
v_gene: TRBV11-3
d_gene: TRBD2
j_gene: TRBJ2-5
CDR3aa: CASSSPREGGRSKETQYF
CDR3nt: TGTGCCAGCAGCTCCCCCCGAGAAGGCGGGAGATCGAAAGAGACCCAGTACTTC

abundance: NA
v_gene: TRBV5-1
d_gene: NA
j_gene: TRBJ2-1
CDR3aa: CASSLQPDLSYNEQFF
CDR3nt: TGCGCCAGCAGCTTGCAACCTGACCTCTCCTACAATGAGCAGTTCTTC

abundance: few
v_gene: TRBV28
d_gene: NA
j_gene: TRBJ1-1
CDR3aa: CASRAGNTEAFF
CDR3nt: TGTGCCAGCAGGGCTGGTAACACTGAAGCTTTCTTT

abundance: NA
v_gene: TRBV29-1
d_gene: TRBD1
j_gene: TRBJ1-4
CDR3aa: CSVQGTAGATNEKLFF
CDR3nt: TGCAGCGTTCAGGGGACAGCGGGAGCAACTAATGAAAAACTGTTTTTT

abundance: NA
v_gene: TRBV7-2
d_gene: NA
j_gene: TRBJ1-4
CDR3aa: CASSSGRREKLFF
CDR3nt: TGTGCCAGCAGCTCGGGGCGTCGTGAAAAACTGTTTTTT

abundance: NA
v_gene: TRBV5-4
d_gene: TRBD1
j_gene: TRBJ2-1
CDR3aa: CASSWRDRGFYNEQFF
CDR3nt: TGTGCCAGCAGCTGGAGGGACAGGGGCTTCTACAATGAGCAGTTCTTC

abundance: NA
v_gene: TRBV21-1
d_gene: NA
j_gene: TRBJ1-2
CDR3aa: CASSKVSAPPYGYTF
CDR3nt: TGTGCCAGCAGCAAAGTATCAGCTCCCCCCTATGGCTACACCTTC

abundance: few
v_gene: TRBV6-5
d_gene: NA
j_gene: TRBJ1-1
CDR3aa: CASSYSFRVDTEAFF
CDR3nt: TGTGCCAGCAGTTACTCGTTCCGGGTTGACACTGAAGCTTTCTTT

abundance: few
v_gene: TRBV19
d_gene: NA
j_gene: TRBJ1-2
CDR3aa: CASSLQGYRGYTF
CDR3nt: TGTGCCAGTAGTCTGCAGGGGTATCGTGGCTACACCTTC

abundance: medium-sized
v_gene: TRBV30
d_gene: NA
j_gene: TRBJ1-1
CDR3aa: CAYSWEGRAFF
CDR3nt: TGTGCCTACTCCTGGGAGGGTAGAGCTTTCTTT

abundance: NA
v_gene: TRBV5-1
d_gene: NA
j_gene: TRBJ2-2
CDR3aa: CASSFSGNTGELFF
CDR3nt: TGCGCCAGCAGCTTTAGCGGAAACACCGGGGAGCTGTTTTTT

abundance: few
v_gene: TRBV6-5
d_gene: TRBD1
j_gene: TRBJ2-7
CDR3aa: CASSPSTTGDYEQYF
CDR3nt: TGTGCCAGCAGCCCCAGTACAACAGGGGACTACGAGCAGTACTTC

abundance: NA
v_gene: TRBV18
d_gene: NA
j_gene: TRBJ1-4
CDR3aa: CASSPSEINEKLFF
CDR3nt: TGTGCCAGCTCACCGTCAGAAATAAATGAAAAACTGTTTTTT

abundance: NA
v_gene: TRBV4-3
d_gene: NA
j_gene: TRBJ2-5
CDR3aa: CASSQDAREETQYF
CDR3nt: TGCGCCAGCAGCCAAGATGCCAGGGAAGAGACCCAGTACTTC

abundance: NA
v_gene: TRBV19
d_gene: NA
j_gene: TRBJ2-5
CDR3aa: CASSLSFQETQYF
CDR3nt: TGTGCCAGTAGTTTGTCTTTTCAAGAGACCCAGTACTTC

abundance: NA
v_gene: TRBV9
d_gene: NA
j_gene: TRBJ1-5
CDR3aa: CASSVRGGYDNQPQHF
CDR3nt: TGTGCCAGCAGCGTAAGGGGAGGGTATGACAATCAGCCCCAGCATTTT

abundance: NA
v_gene: TRBV29-1
d_gene: NA
j_gene: TRBJ1-1
CDR3aa: CSVVRDPNTEAFF
CDR3nt: TGCAGCGTTGTTAGGGACCCGAACACTGAAGCTTTCTTT

abundance: few
v_gene: TRBV27
d_gene: TRBD2
j_gene: TRBJ2-5
CDR3aa: CASRVTSGRETQYF
CDR3nt: TGTGCCAGCAGGGTGACTAGCGGGAGAGAGACCCAGTACTTC

abundance: NA
v_gene: TRBV7-2
d_gene: NA
j_gene: TRBJ1-1
CDR3aa: CASSLVVRAEAFF
CDR3nt: TGTGCCAGCAGCTTAGTCGTCAGGGCTGAAGCTTTCTTT

abundance: NA
v_gene: TRBV10-3
d_gene: NA
j_gene: TRBJ2-3
CDR3aa: CAILGVGTDTQYF
CDR3nt: TGTGCCATCTTGGGTGTGGGCACAGATACGCAGTATTTT

abundance: NA
v_gene: TRBV18
d_gene: TRBD1
j_gene: TRBJ1-6
CDR3aa: CASSQRQGISPLHF
CDR3nt: TGTGCCAGCTCACAGCGACAGGGAATATCACCCCTCCACTTT

abundance: NA
v_gene: TRBV5-8
d_gene: NA
j_gene: TRBJ1-1
CDR3aa: CASSPTGLYEAFF
CDR3nt: TGTGCCAGCAGCCCAACCGGGCTATATGAAGCTTTCTTT

abundance: NA
v_gene: TRBV5-1
d_gene: NA
j_gene: TRBJ1-3
CDR3aa: CASSLEYVGSGNTIYF
CDR3nt: TGCGCCAGCAGCTTGGAGTATGTGGGATCTGGAAACACCATATATTTT

abundance: NA
v_gene: TRBV27
d_gene: NA
j_gene: TRBJ2-2
CDR3aa: CASSSSRQMAANTGELFF
CDR3nt: NA

abundance: NA
v_gene: TRBV19
d_gene: NA
j_gene: TRBJ1-2
CDR3aa: CASSGRGGTYGYTF
CDR3nt: TGTGCCAGTAGTGGCCGGGGGGGCACCTATGGCTACACCTTC

abundance: NA
v_gene: TRBV19
d_gene: TRBD1
j_gene: TRBJ1-5
CDR3aa: CASSMGQTRPQHF
CDR3nt: TGTGCCAGTAGTATGGGACAGACGAGGCCCCAGCATTTT

abundance: NA
v_gene: TRBV10-3
d_gene: NA
j_gene: TRBJ2-3
CDR3aa: CAITLGPLPTDTQYF
CDR3nt: TGTGCCATCACCCTGGGACCGCTGCCCACAGATACGCAGTATTTT

abundance: NA
v_gene: TRBV15
d_gene: TRBD1
j_gene: TRBJ1-1
CDR3aa: CATSSLDRVNTEAFF
CDR3nt: TGTGCCACCAGCAGCCTGGACAGGGTGAACACTGAAGCTTTCTTT

abundance: once
v_gene: TRBV15
d_gene: NA
j_gene: TRBJ2-7
CDR3aa: CATSRVGSYEQYF
CDR3nt: TGTGCCACCAGCAGAGTAGGCTCCTACGAGCAGTACTTC

abundance: NA
v_gene: TRBV4-2
d_gene: NA
j_gene: TRBJ1-6
CDR3aa: CASSQDKGDDNSPLHF
CDR3nt: TGTGCCAGCAGCCAAGATAAAGGGGACGATAATTCACCCCTCCACTTT